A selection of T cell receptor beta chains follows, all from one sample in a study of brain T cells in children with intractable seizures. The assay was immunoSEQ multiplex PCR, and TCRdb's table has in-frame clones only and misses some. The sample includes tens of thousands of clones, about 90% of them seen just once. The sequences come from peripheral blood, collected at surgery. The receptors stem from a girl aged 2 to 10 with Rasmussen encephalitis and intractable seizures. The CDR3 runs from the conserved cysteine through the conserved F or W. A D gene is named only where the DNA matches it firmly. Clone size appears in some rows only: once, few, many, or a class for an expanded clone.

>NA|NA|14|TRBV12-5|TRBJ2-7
CASGPQSGTATQYF
TGTGCTAGTGGTCCACAAAGCGGGACAGCCACGCAGTACTTC
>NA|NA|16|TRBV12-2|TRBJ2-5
CASRLAPAGLAGGRHF
TGTGCAAGTCGCTTAGCTCCGGCGGGACTAGCGGGAGGAAGACACTTC
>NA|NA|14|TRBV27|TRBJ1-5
CASRARVESQPQHF
TGTGCCAGCAGGGCCCGGGTGGAGAGTCAGCCCCAGCATTTT
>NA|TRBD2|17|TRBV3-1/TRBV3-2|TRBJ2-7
CASSQGVGRGGSYEQYF
TGTGCCAGCAGCCAAGGAGTAGGTAGGGGAGGGTCCTACGAGCAGTACTTC
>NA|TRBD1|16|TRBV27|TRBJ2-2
CASSRQGQGVTGELFF
TGTGCCAGCAGCAGACAGGGACAGGGCGTAACCGGGGAGCTGTTTTTT
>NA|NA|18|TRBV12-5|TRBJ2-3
CASARHLSGGRGSDTQYF
TGTGCTAGTGCACGACACCTAAGCGGTGGGCGGGGCTCAGATACGCAGTATTTT
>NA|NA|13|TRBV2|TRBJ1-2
CASSDGGSGGYTF
TGTGCCAGCAGTGATGGGGGTTCTGGAGGCTACACCTTC
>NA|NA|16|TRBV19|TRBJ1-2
CASSIRKGRGLYGYTF
TGTGCCAGTAGTATTCGGAAGGGGAGGGGACTCTATGGCTACACCTTC
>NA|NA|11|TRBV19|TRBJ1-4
CATLGGLKLFF
TGTGCCACCCTTGGGGGTTTAAAACTGTTTTTT
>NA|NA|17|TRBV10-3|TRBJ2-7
CAISEFTLPHGDYEQYF
TGTGCCATCAGTGAGTTTACGCTACCCCACGGGGACTACGAGCAGTACTTC
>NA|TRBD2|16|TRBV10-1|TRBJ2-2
CASSEIAGGNTGELFF
TGCGCCAGCAGTGAAATAGCGGGGGGGAATACCGGGGAGCTGTTTTTT
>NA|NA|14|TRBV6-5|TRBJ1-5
CASSYSGSHQPQHF
TGTGCCAGCAGTTACTCAGGCAGTCATCAGCCCCAGCATTTT
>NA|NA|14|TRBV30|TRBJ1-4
CASTYRDSNEKLFF
TGTGCCTCCACATACCGGGACTCTAATGAAAAACTGTTTTTT
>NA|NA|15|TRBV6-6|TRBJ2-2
CASSYFWDSTGELFF
TGTGCCAGCAGTTACTTCTGGGATAGCACCGGGGAGCTGTTTTTT
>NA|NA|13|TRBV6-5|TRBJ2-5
CASSYGGRETQYF
TGTGCCAGCAGTTACGGGGGGAGGGAGACCCAGTACTTC
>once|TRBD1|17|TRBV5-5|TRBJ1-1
CASSRGPGTAKNTEAFF
TGTGCCAGCAGCCGAGGTCCCGGGACAGCAAAGAACACTGAAGCTTTCTTT
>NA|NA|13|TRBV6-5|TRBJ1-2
CASRPPGPGGYTF
TGTGCCAGCAGACCTCCCGGGCCGGGGGGCTACACCTTC
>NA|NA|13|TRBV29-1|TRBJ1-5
CSVGRGSNQPQHF
TGCAGCGTTGGGCGGGGTAGCAATCAGCCCCAGCATTTT
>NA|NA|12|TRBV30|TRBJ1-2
CAWRGEGYGYTF
TGTGCCTGGAGGGGGGAGGGCTATGGCTACACCTTC
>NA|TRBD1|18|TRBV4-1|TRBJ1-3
CASSQTGGQGGYRNTIYF
TGCGCCAGCAGCCAAACCGGGGGACAGGGTGGATATAGAAACACCATATATTTT
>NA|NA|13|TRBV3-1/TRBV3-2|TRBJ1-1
CASSNRPDTEAFF
TGTGCCAGCAGCAACCGACCTGACACTGAAGCTTTCTTT
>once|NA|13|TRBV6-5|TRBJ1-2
CASSPGPGYGYTF
TGTGCCAGCAGCCCGGGACCCGGCTATGGCTACACCTTC
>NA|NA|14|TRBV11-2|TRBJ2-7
CASRPGTQSLEQYF
TGTGCCAGCAGACCCGGGACGCAATCACTCGAGCAGTACTTC
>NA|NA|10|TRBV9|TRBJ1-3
CASGGNTIYF
TGTGCCAGCGGGGGAAACACCATATATTTT
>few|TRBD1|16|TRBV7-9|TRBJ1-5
CASSLGTGSTNQPQHF
TGTGCCAGCAGCTTAGGGACAGGGAGTACTAATCAGCCCCAGCATTTT
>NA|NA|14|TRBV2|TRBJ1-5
CAISGGQGNQPQHF
TGTGCCATCAGCGGGGGGCAGGGCAATCAGCCCCAGCATTTT
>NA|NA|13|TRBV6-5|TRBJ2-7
CASRLGLIYEQYF
TGTGCCAGCAGATTGGGACTTATCTACGAGCAGTACTTC
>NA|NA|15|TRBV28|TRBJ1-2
CASSSHNPANYGYTF
TGTGCCAGCAGTTCACATAACCCAGCTAACTATGGCTACACCTTC
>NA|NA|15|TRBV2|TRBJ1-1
CASSLDSSLGPKAFF
TGTGCCAGCAGCCTGGACAGTTCGTTGGGACCCAAAGCTTTCTTT
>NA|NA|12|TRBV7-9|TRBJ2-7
CASSLAAYEQYF
TGTGCCAGCAGCTTAGCTGCCTACGAGCAGTACTTC
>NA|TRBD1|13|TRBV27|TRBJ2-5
CASSPDRGETQYF
TGTGCCAGCAGCCCCGACAGGGGAGAGACCCAGTACTTC
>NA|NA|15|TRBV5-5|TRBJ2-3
CASSLSWGLTDTQYF
TGTGCCAGCAGCTTGAGTTGGGGACTGACAGATACGCAGTATTTT
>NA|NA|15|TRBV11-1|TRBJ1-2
CASSPSLLTNYGYTF
TGTGCCAGCTCCCCAAGTCTTTTGACTAACTATGGCTACACCTTC
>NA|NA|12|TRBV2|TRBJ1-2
CASRGGNYGYTF
TGTGCCAGCAGGGGGGGTAACTATGGCTACACCTTC
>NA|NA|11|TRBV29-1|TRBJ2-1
CSVATWDEQFF
TGCAGCGTAGCCACCTGGGATGAGCAGTTCTTC
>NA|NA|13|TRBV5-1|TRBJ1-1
CASIGDLNTEAFF
TGCGCCAGCATCGGGGATCTGAACACTGAAGCTTTCTTT
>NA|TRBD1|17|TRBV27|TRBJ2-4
CASSHTGGSGVRNIQYF
TGTGCCAGCAGTCATACAGGGGGAAGCGGCGTAAGAAACATTCAGTACTTC
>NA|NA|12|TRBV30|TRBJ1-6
CAWNLKNSPLHF
TGTGCCTGGAATCTGAAAAATTCACCCCTCCACTTT
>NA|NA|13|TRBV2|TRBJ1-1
CASGWGLYTEAFF
TGTGCCAGTGGTTGGGGGCTCTATACTGAAGCTTTCTTT
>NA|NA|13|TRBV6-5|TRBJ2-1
CASELVGYNEQFF
TGTGCCAGCGAGCTCGTCGGGTACAATGAGCAGTTCTTC
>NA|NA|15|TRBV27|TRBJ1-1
CASSRGSHMNTEAFF
TGTGCCAGCAGTCGGGGTTCTCACATGAACACTGAAGCTTTCTTT
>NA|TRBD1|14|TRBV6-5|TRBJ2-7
CASSFTGTAYEQYF
TGTGCCAGCAGTTTCACCGGGACAGCCTACGAGCAGTACTTC
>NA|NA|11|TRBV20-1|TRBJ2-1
CSARLLNEQFF
TGCAGTGCTCGACTCCTCAATGAGCAGTTCTTC
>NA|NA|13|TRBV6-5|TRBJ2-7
CASSPGLAVQQYF
TGTGCCAGCAGTCCGGGACTCGCTGTCCAGCAGTACTTC
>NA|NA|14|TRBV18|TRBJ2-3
CASSPALSTDTQYF
TGTGCCAGCTCTCCCGCCCTCTCCACAGATACGCAGTATTTT
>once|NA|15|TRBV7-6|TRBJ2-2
CASSLLNTNTGELFF
TGTGCCAGCAGCTTACTTAATACGAACACCGGGGAGCTGTTTTTT
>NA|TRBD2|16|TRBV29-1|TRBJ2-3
CSVGSTAGEGTDTQYF
TGCAGCGTTGGGAGTACAGCGGGAGAAGGCACAGATACGCAGTATTTT
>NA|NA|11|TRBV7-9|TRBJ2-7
CASSISYEQYF
TGTGCCAGCAGTATATCCTACGAGCAGTACTTC
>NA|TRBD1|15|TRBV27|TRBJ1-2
CASSLTRTGPYGYTF
TGTGCCAGCAGTTTAACGAGGACAGGGCCTTATGGCTACACCTTC
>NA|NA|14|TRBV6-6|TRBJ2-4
CASSYYTGYHIQYF
TGTGCCAGCAGTTACTATACGGGGTATCACATTCAGTACTTC
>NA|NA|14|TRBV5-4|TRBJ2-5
CASRTEVAQETQYF
TGTGCCAGCAGAACGGAAGTGGCTCAAGAGACCCAGTACTTC
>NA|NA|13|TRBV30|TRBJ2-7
CAWSVLLSYEQYF
TGTGCCTGGAGTGTTCTGCTCTCCTACGAGCAGTACTTC
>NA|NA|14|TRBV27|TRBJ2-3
CASLRGYGADTQYF
TGTGCCAGTTTGCGAGGGTACGGCGCAGATACGCAGTATTTT
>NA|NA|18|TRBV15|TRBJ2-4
CATSRGAFSKLAKNIQYF
TGTGCCACCAGCAGGGGGGCCTTTTCCAAGCTAGCCAAAAACATTCAGTACTTC
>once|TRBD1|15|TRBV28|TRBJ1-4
CASSFNRGSNEKLFF
TGTGCCAGCAGTTTCAACAGGGGGTCTAATGAAAAACTGTTTTTT